This T cell receptor (beta chain) stems from a study of blood T cells in healthy people across ages. Points from the study as a whole: Unsorted PBMCs blocked a conclusive comparison of naive and antigen-experienced cells.

This CDR3 is 15 amino acids long. The junction had 4 bases not matched to a gene; V was cut back by 0 bases and J by 1 base. Germline V gene data show CDR1 as DFQATT and CDR2 as SNEGSKA (reference sequence). The authors ran a second PCR of roughly 6 to 12 cycles using a sample-barcoded 5' primer and a J-beta primer mix. TCRdb re-called the 5' RACE reads through MiXCR, storing one row per CDR3 protein. The sample has hundreds of thousands of distinct CDR3 sequences, approximately 60% seen once; the top ten hold approximately 24%. In the case of this clonotype: The target antigen is unknown.

The sequenced sample consisted of blood. This sequence originates from a man aged 35 to 55 in good health. The rearrangement links TRBV20-1 to TRBJ2-5; 8 bases are shared with TRBD2. CDR3 region: CSARDFGGAQETQYF. CDR3 DNA: TGCAGTGCTAGAGATTTCGGGGGGGCCCAAGAGACCCAGTACTTC.